This T cell receptor beta chain was documented in a study of human CD8 memory T cell subsets. Overall study results and limits: Stem-like memory and precursor exhausted T cell repertoires overlapped minimally with each other.

For this clonotype: Its cognate antigen is unknown.

Libraries for TCR beta were constructed using UMI-labeled 5' RACE. Using the 5' RACE reads, TCRdb records one entry per CDR3 protein without DNA. This sample contains some 6,300 distinct CDR3 sequences. The germline CDR1 and CDR2 sequences are SEHNR and FQNEAQ (reference sequence). This CDR3 has 17 residues. Among CD8+ T cells, the stem-like memory population (TSTEM) was CCR7+ PD-1- TIGIT-. It was by negative magnetic separation that total CD8+ T cells were enriched. The receptor was isolated from a human donor in good health. This chain joins TRBV7-9 and TRBJ1-3; TCRdb's D gene call, TRBD1, goes unchecked for lack of DNA. The specimen was CD8+ stem-like memory T cells (TSCM and TCM) sorted from PBMCs. Stated subset: stem-like memory CD8 T cells (TSTEM), CCR7+ PD-1- TIGIT-. The CDR3 loop reads CASSLSLTGMAGNTIYF.